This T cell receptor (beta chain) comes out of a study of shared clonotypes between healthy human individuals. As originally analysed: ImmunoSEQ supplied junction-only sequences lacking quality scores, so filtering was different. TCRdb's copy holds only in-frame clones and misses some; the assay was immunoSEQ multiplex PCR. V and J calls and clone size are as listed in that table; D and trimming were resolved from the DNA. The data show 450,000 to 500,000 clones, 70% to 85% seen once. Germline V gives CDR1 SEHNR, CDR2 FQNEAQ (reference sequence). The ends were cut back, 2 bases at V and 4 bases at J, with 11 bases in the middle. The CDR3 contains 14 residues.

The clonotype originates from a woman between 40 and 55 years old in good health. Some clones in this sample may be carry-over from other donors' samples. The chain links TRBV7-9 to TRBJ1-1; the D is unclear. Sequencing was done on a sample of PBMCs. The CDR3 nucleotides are TGTGCCAGCAGCTTATTGGAGGTTAGCACTGAAGCTTTCTTT. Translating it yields CASSLLEVSTEAFF.